This T cell receptor (beta chain) was recorded in a study of T-cell memory formation after mild COVID-19. J gave up 5 bases and V 6 bases, and 9 bases lay outside the gene matches. CDR1 and CDR2 (germline): SGHAT, FQNNGV. The CDR3 totals 16 residues. TCRalpha and TCRbeta libraries used 5'RACE with constant-segment primers and UMIs. TCRdb ran MiXCR on the 5' RACE reads and lists one entry per CDR3 protein. The sample carries hundreds of thousands of distinct CDR3 sequences, 25% to 30% recorded once. This clonotype was observed a handful of times. The clonotype was recovered from an adult woman who had mild COVID-19 (a few samples of this study predate the infection). Cell type and time point are not known. Material: PBMCs or a T cell subset sorted from them (not recorded which). The V call is TRBV11-2, the J call TRBJ2-1; 11 bases map to TRBD1. The CDR3 spells CASRSPGTGGNNEQFF. CDR3 bases: TGTGCCAGCAGATCCCCTGGGACAGGGGGTAACAATGAGCAGTTCTTC.